This T cell receptor beta chain comes out of a study of blood T cell repertoires in COVID-19. Study information: Samples came from the United States, Italy and Spain, spanning acute and convalescent COVID-19. T cells, B-cell-depleted T cells, or PBMCs supplied cDNA or gDNA.

Per the authors' pipeline: For nucleated cells, counts were estimated from reference gene primer amplification. TCRdb's copy holds only in-frame clones and misses some; the assay was immunoSEQ multiplex PCR. Clonal size and the V and J genes are those of that table, whereas D and trimming came from the DNA. The data contain over 90,000 clones, 70% to 90% of them singletons. This clone has more than one count but fewer than ten. This clonotype originated in a woman aged 55 to 70 in a cohort sampled during active or convalescent COVID-19. Source material: peripheral blood.

CDR3 DNA: TGTGCCAGCAGCAACCCGGGACAGGGCTTTGAAGGGGAAAAACTGTTTTTT. Its protein is CASSNPGQGFEGEKLFF. The rearrangement joins TRBV4-2 to TRBJ1-4, with 9 bases matching TRBD1. The CDR3 totals 17 residues. The germline V gene has CDR1 LGHNA and CDR2 YNFKEQ. Germline trimming cut 5 bases from V and 8 bases from J; bases unmatched to any gene: 15.